This section outlines one TCR beta chain sequence together with its context. This clonotype was observed at least ten times. What this receptor recognizes is not known. No base-level quality is on record; no much larger clone is a single base apart. These data are taken from a study of T-cell reconstitution after alpha-beta-depleted transplantation in children (dated by TCRdb to 2015 to 2016). Broadly, across the study: Using TCR repertoire profiling, the study quantitatively followed how T-cell immune reconstitution unfolded in children after TCRalphabeta/CD19-depleted allogeneic hematopoietic cell transplantation.

Inclusive of the bounding cysteine and phenylalanine, the CDR3 is 15 residues long. Only CDR3 DNA remains: 45 bases, in frame from the first base. The V and J ends are trimmed by 4 bases and 2 bases, leaving 13 bases between them. As encoded in the germline V gene, CDR1 is KGHDR while CDR2 is SFDVKD. The library was generated by PCR. Sequencing instrument: Illumina HiSeq 2500. TCR library preparation used molecular barcoding, with unique molecular identifiers applied to normalize quantification of the TCRbeta repertoire. TCRdb reworked the public reads: Q25 trimming with fastp, MiXCR clone assembly, productive beta chains retained. Under each unique CDR3 protein, matching rows form one entry showing the most common genes and DNA. The sample yields around 500,000 distinct CDR3 sequences; about 12% were counted once. The top ten constitute around 5.8% of the sample.

The sample in question was PBMCs from the stem cell graft donor, obtained from the stem cell graft. This receptor chain uses TRBV24-1 and TRBJ2-5; too little of a D gene remains to name it. The TCR was taken from a human donor who donated a stem cell graft to a child with combined immunodeficiency. Here is the DNA: TGTGCCACCAGTGACAAAACAGTCACACAAGAGACCCAGTACTTC. It specifies CATSDKTVTQETQYF.